This passage covers 12 T cell receptor beta chains from one sample sequenced in a study of OX40 agonist ivuxolimab in advanced cancers. Data came from immunoSEQ multiplex PCR; TCRdb stores just in-frame clones and leaves some out. Among around 76,000 clones, approximately 85% were seen once, and the ten largest hold under 0.75%. The material was CD4+ or CD8+ T cells sorted from blood, obtained in a trial of the OX40 agonist ivuxolimab. These TCRs come from an adult with an advanced solid tumor such as melanoma, head and neck, liver or kidney cancer.

This clone was picked up a small number of times. V and J are TRBV18 and TRBJ1-6; unclear D gene. The CDR3 extends over 12 amino acids. Trimming took 2 bases from V and 18 from J, leaving 14 bases between them. CDR1 and CDR2 from the germline V gene are KGHSH and LQKENI. The chain's CDR3 is CASSPSGGERHF. DNA for the CDR3: TGTGCCAGCTCACCAAGCGGTGGGGAGCGCCACTTT. The full variable domain, with the rest looked up from reference TRBV18 and TRBJ1-6, is NAGVMQNPRHLVRRRGQEARLRCSPMKGHSHVYWYRQLPEEGLKFMVYLQKENIIDESGMPKERFSAEFPKEGPSILRIQQVVRGDSAAYFCASSPSGGERHFGNGTRLTVT.

V and J are TRBV9 and TRBJ2-3; 9 nucleotides match TRBD2. J gave up 2 bases and V 4 bases, and 5 bases lay outside the gene matches. Germline CDR1 SGDLS, CDR2 YYNGEE. The CDR3 has 15 residues. In DNA form, the CDR3 reads TGTGCCAGCAGCAATAGCGGGGGACTCACAGATACGCAGTATTTT. The encoded protein is CASSNSGGLTDTQYF.

There are a few counts of this clone. The genes are TRBV5-8 and TRBJ2-3; 11 nucleotides line up with TRBD2. CDR1 SGHTS and CDR2 YDEGEE come from the germline V gene. CDR3 length: 17 amino acids. Unmatched junction bases numbered 12, after V lost 3 bases and J lost 6 bases. This CDR3 is CASSSPWASGGLDTQYF. CDR3 nucleotide sequence: TGTGCCAGCAGCTCTCCGTGGGCTAGCGGGGGGTTGGATACGCAGTATTTT.

The chain combines TRBV7-9 with TRBJ2-1; the match to TRBD2 covers 7 bases. CDR1 is SEHNR, CDR2 FQNEAQ, per germline (reference sequence). V gave up 6 bases and J gave up 4 bases; unmatched junction bases: 9. The CDR3 length is 15 residues. This CDR3 is CASSRSGGGYNEQFF. The CDR3 nucleotides read TGTGCCAGCAGTCGGTCCGGCGGGGGATACAATGAGCAGTTCTTC.

V gene TRBV30 combines with J gene TRBJ2-3, with 10 bases fitting TRBD2. The CDR3 has 14 residues. Germline assignment: CDR1 GTSNPN and CDR2 SVGIG (reference sequence). V lost 2 bases to trimming and J lost 11 bases; unmatched junction nucleotides: 10. The CDR3 loop reads CAWSFLAGGYGQYF. CDR3 coding DNA: TGTGCCTGGAGTTTCTTAGCGGGGGGCTATGGGCAGTATTTT.

The chain carries TRBV10-1 and TRBJ2-7; 7 bases line up with TRBD1. V lost 11 bases, J lost 3 bases, and 16 bases stayed unmatched. Germline V gives CDR1 WNHNN, CDR2 SYGVQD (reference sequence). CDR3 length: 15 amino acids. CDR3 loop: CAWPLVERDSYEQYF. In nucleotides, the CDR3 is TGCGCCTGGCCCCTAGTGGAACGGGACAGCTACGAGCAGTACTTC.

This chain connects TRBV7-2 to TRBJ2-3; D is uncertain. The germline V gene has CDR1 SGHTA and CDR2 FQGNSA. Trimming removed 4 bases from V and 4 bases from J, with 3 bases in between. This CDR3 is built from 11 residues. In DNA form, the CDR3 reads TGTGCCAGCAGCTCATCAGATACGCAGTATTTT. Protein: CASSSSDTQYF.

This chain joins TRBV30 and TRBJ1-1; D perhaps matches TRBD1 (5 bases). Per germline, CDR1 GTSNPN and CDR2 SVGIG (reference sequence). The V end lost 3 bases, the J end lost 3 bases, and 11 bases lay between the germline ends. This CDR3 spans 13 amino acids. CDR3 loop: CAWSLGGDTEAFF. Here the CDR3 DNA reads TGTGCCTGGAGCCTGGGGGGAGACACTGAAGCTTTCTTT.

This clone was observed once. This chain joins TRBV5-1 and TRBJ2-3, with unresolved D. Germline-derived CDR1 and CDR2 are SGHRS and YFSETQ. The CDR3 has 12 residues. V was pared by 4 bases and J by 3 bases, with 6 bases between. The DNA for the CDR3 is TGCGCCAGCAGCGAAGGGACAGATACGCAGTATTTT. It translates to CASSEGTDTQYF.

This clone was recorded once. The rearrangement joins TRBV4-1 to TRBJ2-6; D uncertain. From germline, CDR1 is MGHRA and CDR2 YSYEKL. The V and J ends lost 0 bases and 4 bases respectively, with 10 bases between them. The CDR3 loop spans 16 amino acids. The CDR3 DNA follows: TGCGCCAGCAGCCAAGAGATACGGGCGGGGGCCAACGTCCTGACTTTC. Protein product: CASSQEIRAGANVLTF.

This chain links TRBV2 with TRBJ2-2; D might be TRBD1 (6 bases). Looked up from germline, CDR1 is SNHLY and CDR2 is FYNNEI. This CDR3 spans 16 amino acids. The V and J ends lost 10 bases and 4 bases respectively, with 22 bases between them. The chain's CDR3 is CATGSGTTVPTGELFF. The CDR3 DNA reads TGTGCCACAGGGTCCGGGACAACTGTTCCCACCGGGGAGCTGTTTTTT. Complete variable domain (other parts from reference TRBV2 and TRBJ2-2): EPEVTQTPSHQVTQMGQEVILRCVPISNHLYFYWYRQILGQKVEFLVSFYNNEISEKSEIFDDQFSVERPDGSNFTLKIRSTKLEDSAMYFCATGSGTTVPTGELFFGEGSRLTVL.

Of note for this clone: The junction shows a germline mismatch at one end, possibly a read error. This chain connects TRBV27 to TRBJ2-3, with D perhaps matching TRBD2 (5 bases). Germline V gene data show CDR1 as MNHEY and CDR2 as SMNVEV (reference sequence). CDR3 size: 14 residues. The CDR3 loop reads CASKRWAGGDMQYF. CDR3 sequence (DNA): TGTGCCAGCAAACGTTGGGCAGGAGGAGATATGCAGTATTTT.